These 27 T cell receptor beta chains share one sample of origin, sequenced in a study of cytomegalovirus exposure and HLA in healthy donors. The PCR used 60 Vbeta and 13 Jbeta primers. Profiled with immunoSEQ multiplex PCR; TCRdb holds only in-frame clones, not every one. The sample consists of 120,000 or so clones, about three quarters of them appearing once. Sequencing was performed on PBMCs. These receptors all come from a woman in her forties in good health and CMV-seropositive.

This clone was detected only a few times. DNA for the CDR3: TGTGCCAGCAGTGAAGCGAAGGGGGCAATTCAGCCCCAGCATTTT. Protein: CASSEAKGAIQPQHF. This chain joins TRBV6-1 and TRBJ1-5; TRBD1 aligns across 7 bases. In germline, CDR1 is MNHNS, CDR2 SASEGT. The V gene end was trimmed by 0 bases and the J gene end by 6 bases; junction bases not matched to a gene: 5. The CDR3 loop spans 15 amino acids.

The chain carries TRBV9 and TRBJ2-2, with TRBD2 matching over 7 bases. Germline V lookup: CDR1 SGDLS, CDR2 YYNGEE. The V segment lost 0 bases and the J segment 5 bases; nucleotides outside the gene matches: 10. The CDR3 contains 17 residues. Written as DNA, the CDR3 is TGTGCCAGCAGCGTAGCTACACCAGGAGCGGGGACCGGGGAGCTGTTTTTT. It encodes CASSVATPGAGTGELFF.

The genes are TRBV19 and TRBJ2-2; D is unresolved. The CDR3 runs to 15 residues. In germline, CDR1 is LNHDA, CDR2 SQIVND (reference sequence). V dropped 2 bases and J dropped 0 bases, with 7 bases sitting between them. CDR3 amino acids: CASSITFPNTGELFF. CDR3 nucleotide sequence: TGTGCCAGTAGTATAACATTCCCGAACACCGGGGAGCTGTTTTTT.

The genes are TRBV7-2 and TRBJ2-1, with a possible D match to TRBD2 (7 bases). The CDR3 consists of 16 residues. Looked up from germline, CDR1 is SGHTA and CDR2 is FQGNSA. The V gene lost 1 base and the J gene lost 4 bases, with 14 bases spanning the gap. The CDR3 reads CASSLDRGGYYNEQFF. CDR3 DNA sequence: TGTGCCAGCAGCTTAGATAGGGGGGGTTATTACAATGAGCAGTTCTTC.

The rearrangement joins TRBV6-1 to TRBJ1-1; a possible D gene is TRBD1 (5 bases). This CDR3 contains 13 residues. The germline V gene has CDR1 MNHNS and CDR2 SASEGT. With 2 bases removed from V and 11 bases from J, the gap between germline ends came to 15 bases. This CDR3 reads CASSENQVGVAFF. Written as DNA, the CDR3 is TGTGCCAGCAGTGAAAACCAGGTAGGGGTCGCTTTCTTT.

J is TRBJ2-1 and V is TRBV5-1; 7 nucleotides align to TRBD2. There are 14 residues in the CDR3. Germline-derived CDR1 and CDR2 are SGHRS and YFSETQ. With V trimmed by 4 bases and J by 5 bases, 6 bases remained unmatched. The CDR3 here is CASSQTSRNNEQFF. The CDR3 DNA reads as TGCGCCAGCAGCCAGACTAGCCGGAACAATGAGCAGTTCTTC.

The gene calls are TRBV6-7 and TRBJ1-4; 7 positions match TRBD1. TRBV6-7 is assigned to the ORF class and has an uncertain function. CDR3 length: 18 amino acids. V trimming: 2 bases; J trimming: 0 bases; junction bases outside the gene matches: 9. CDR3 coding DNA: TGTGCCAGCAGTTACCCGGGACAGATAGTTGCAACTAATGAAAAACTGTTTTTT. Its protein is CASSYPGQIVATNEKLFF.

The chain carries TRBV4-3 and TRBJ2-2; D gene unclear. The CDR3 extends over 13 amino acids. V dropped 1 base and J dropped 8 bases, with 8 bases sitting between them. Germline lookup yields CDR1 LGHNA and CDR2 YSLEER. For the CDR3, the DNA is TGCGCCAGCAGCCAAGGATGGGCGGGGGAGCTGTTTTTT. This gives the protein CASSQGWAGELFF.

This clone was seen a few times. The CDR3 region is CASSPDRVSYEQYF. The CDR3 nucleotides read TGTGCCAGCTCACCGGACAGGGTATCGTACGAGCAGTACTTC. This chain joins TRBV18 and TRBJ2-5; TRBD1 aligns across 8 bases. Judging by the DNA end, TRBJ2-7 fits better; the J call may be wrong. This CDR3 is 14 amino acids long. Looked up from germline, CDR1 is KGHSH and CDR2 is LQKENI.

The rearrangement joins TRBV5-4 to TRBJ2-6; possibly TRBD1 for D (5 bases). There are 18 residues in the CDR3. The germline CDR1 and CDR2 sequences are SGHNT and YYREEE (reference sequence). Trimming cost V 0 bases and J 0 bases, with 13 bases left between them. CDR3 sequence (DNA): TGTGCCAGCAGCTTGGGGACATTCCTACACTCTGGGGCCAACGTCCTGACTTTC. The encoded protein is CASSLGTFLHSGANVLTF.

The chain couples TRBV11-3 to TRBJ2-7; no reliable D call. Per germline, CDR1 SGHNT and CDR2 YENEEA. V shed 4 bases and J shed 4 bases, with 8 bases lying between them. This CDR3 has 12 amino acids. The chain's CDR3 is CASSSRPYEQYF. The DNA of the CDR3 is TGTGCCAGCAGCTCCCGTCCTTACGAGCAGTACTTC.

V is TRBV7-9 and J is TRBJ2-7, with D unresolved. Germline V CDR1 and CDR2: SEHNR, FQNEAQ (reference sequence). V lost 2 bases to trimming and J lost 1 base, with 9 bases between them. CDR3 length: 14 amino acids. DNA for the CDR3: TGTGCCAGCAGCTTACTATCCCAATCCTACGAGCAGTACTTC. This gives the protein CASSLLSQSYEQYF.

The rearrangement links TRBV6-1 to TRBJ1-4; the D is unclear. Trimming pared 7 bases from V and 4 bases from J, leaving 13 bases between. CDR3 length equals 14 residues. From germline, CDR1 is MNHNS and CDR2 SASEGT. CDR3 sequence reads: CASTSGMINEKLFF. CDR3 DNA: TGTGCCAGCACCTCGGGAATGATTAATGAAAAACTGTTTTTT.

The chain recombines TRBV5-1 with TRBJ2-7; TRBD1 aligns across 7 bases. CDR3 length equals 19 residues. Germline V CDR1 and CDR2: SGHRS, YFSETQ. The trim removed 0 bases at V and 3 bases at J, leaving 18 bases unmatched. The CDR3 sequence is CASSLAPYGQVPTFYEQYF. The DNA of the CDR3 is TGCGCCAGCAGCTTGGCCCCCTACGGACAGGTTCCCACTTTCTACGAGCAGTACTTC.

The V call is TRBV5-4, the J call TRBJ1-3, with D possibly being TRBD1 (6 bases). Trimming shortened V by 4 bases and J by 1 base, and 9 bases separated the two germline ends. CDR1 is SGHNT and CDR2 is YYREEE in the germline V gene (reference sequence). The CDR3 has 14 residues. The CDR3 sequence is CASSQQGSGNTIYF. The CDR3 DNA is TGTGCCAGCAGCCAACAGGGATCTGGAAACACCATATATTTT. Drawing the rest from reference TRBV5-4 and TRBJ1-3, the complete variable domain is ETGVTQSPTHLIKTRGQQVTLRCSSQSGHNTVSWYQQALGQGPQFIFQYYREEENGRGNFPPRFSGLQFPNYSSELNVNALELDDSALYLCASSQQGSGNTIYFGEGSWLTVV.

The chain carries TRBV9 and TRBJ1-3; 7 bases line up with TRBD1. V was clipped by 0 bases and J by 8 bases; unmatched bases: 8. The CDR3 is made up of 15 amino acids. The germline CDR1 and CDR2 sequences are SGDLS and YYNGEE. As DNA, the CDR3 is TGTGCCAGCAGCGTAGATACAGGGGAGTGGGACACCATATATTTT. Residues: CASSVDTGEWDTIYF.

The rearrangement joins TRBV29-1 to TRBJ2-7; possible D gene TRBD1, 5 bases. Germline assignment: CDR1 SQVTM and CDR2 ANQGSEA. There are 13 residues in the CDR3. The V and J ends lost 6 bases and 0 bases respectively, with 12 bases between them. The chain's CDR3 is CSVGERISYEQYF. The CDR3 bases are TGCAGCGTAGGGGAAAGAATCTCCTACGAGCAGTACTTC.

The V and J genes are TRBV6-1 and TRBJ2-7; 9 bases align to TRBD1. V was clipped by 0 bases and J by 3 bases; unmatched bases: 9. Per germline, CDR1 MNHNS and CDR2 SASEGT. The CDR3 runs 17 residues. The CDR3 DNA is TGTGCCAGCAGTGAAGCATCTTCGGGACAGGGCTTCTACGAGCAGTACTTC. Amino acid sequence: CASSEASSGQGFYEQYF.

This clone was picked up a small number of times. This CDR3 reads CASTSGNEQFF. As DNA, the CDR3 is TGTGCCAGTACTAGCGGTAATGAGCAGTTCTTC. The chain is built from TRBV19 and TRBJ2-1; 7 nucleotides align to TRBD2. The CDR3 spans 11 residues. Losses at the gene ends were 7 bases for V and 7 bases for J; bases not matched to a gene: 1. Germline V CDR1 and CDR2: LNHDA, SQIVND (reference sequence).

This chain joins TRBV7-6 and TRBJ2-3; TRBD2 aligns across 7 bases. CDR1 and CDR2 (germline): SGHVS, FNYEAQ. This CDR3 has 12 residues. Trimming at V came to 6 bases and at J to 6 bases, leaving 3 bases not matched to a gene. CDR3 sequence: CASSPLADTQYF. The CDR3 DNA reads TGTGCCAGCAGTCCACTAGCGGATACGCAGTATTTT.

The chain has TRBV2 and TRBJ2-3; TRBD2 aligns across 8 bases. Trimming cost V 7 bases and J 3 bases; bases outside gene matches: 3. The length of the CDR3 is 13 residues. Germline V gives CDR1 SNHLY, CDR2 FYNNEI. The DNA of the CDR3 is TGTGCCAGCATCCAGCGGGAGACAGATACGCAGTATTTT. Protein product: CASIQRETDTQYF.

This clone was observed a handful of times. This sequence joins TRBV6-6 and TRBJ2-5; D gene uncertain. The last part of the DNA fits TRBJ2-7 better; the J call may be wrong. The germline CDR1 and CDR2 sequences are MNHNY and SVGAGI (reference sequence). This CDR3 region has 11 residues. The CDR3 sequence is CASSLLYEQYF. The CDR3, as DNA: TGTGCCAGCAGTCTCTTATACGAGCAGTACTTC.

To note about this clone: Germline and junction disagree at one end, which may indicate a read error. The genes are TRBV13 and TRBJ2-7, with D tentatively TRBD2 (6 bases). CDR1 is PRHDT and CDR2 is FYEKMQ in the germline V gene (reference sequence). The CDR3 is made up of 12 amino acids. The CDR3 nucleotides read TGTGCCAGCAGCCCGAGGATGGGGGGTTCTGACTTC. Its protein is CASSPRMGGSDF.

This clone was counted a few times. This chain links TRBV28 with TRBJ2-7; TRBD2 agrees at 8 bases. Losses at the gene ends were 7 bases for V and 2 bases for J; bases not matched to a gene: 13. Germline V gives CDR1 MDHEN, CDR2 SYDVKM. This CDR3 spans 16 amino acids. The CDR3 DNA reads TGTGCCAGCACCTTCTCACGACTAGCGCCTACCTACGAGCAGTACTTC. Translation gives CASTFSRLAPTYEQYF. The full variable domain, in which reference TRBV28 and TRBJ2-7 provide the parts outside the CDR3, is DVKVTQSSRYLVKRTGEKVFLECVQDMDHENMFWYRQDPGLGLRLIYFSYDVKMKEKGDIPEGYSVSREKKERFSLILESASTNQTSMYLCASTFSRLAPTYEQYFGPGTRLTVT.

The chain links TRBV10-2 to TRBJ2-3; possible D gene TRBD2, 6 bases. Germline V gene data show CDR1 as WSHSY and CDR2 as SAAADI. The length of the CDR3 is 15 residues. The V end was cut by 10 bases, the J end by 0 bases, with 17 bases between. The DNA for the CDR3 is TGCGCCATCTCGGACTATTTTTCTAGCACAGATACGCAGTATTTT. Translation gives CAISDYFSSTDTQYF.

V usage is TRBV5-6 and J usage is TRBJ1-6, with 7 bases aligning to TRBD1. The CDR3 has 15 amino acids. With V trimmed by 1 base and J by 4 bases, 2 bases remained unmatched. Germline loops: CDR1 SGHDT, CDR2 YYEEEE. CDR3 nucleotide sequence: TGTGCCAGCAGCTTGTTGGGACAGTATAATTCACCCCTCCACTTT. Its protein is CASSLLGQYNSPLHF.

The chain has TRBV21-1 and TRBJ2-7; TRBD2, the table's D call, was not compared with the DNA. TRBV21-1 is tagged as a pseudogene. This CDR3 has 14 amino acids. The CDR3 sequence is CASSKLWLAGAGYF. CDR3 coding DNA: TGTGCCAGCAGCAAATTGTGGCTAGCGGGAGCAGGGTACTTC.